The entry that follows covers one T cell receptor beta chain sequence. This clonotype was seen many times. The antigen this receptor binds is unknown. The sample holds no much larger clone one base away, and base qualities are not on file. The germline V gene yields SGHTA for CDR1 and FQGNSA for CDR2. The CDR3 spans 13 residues, from the cysteine through the phenylalanine. Left in the record is the CDR3 DNA by itself, 39 bases read in frame from the first base. V is pared back by 3 bases and J by 4 bases, with 7 bases lying between the germline termini. The protocol used for the library was RT-PCR. This sample was sequenced with a NextSeq 550. TCRdb trimmed public reads at Q25 via fastp, called clones via MiXCR and kept in-frame beta chains. Rows are unified per CDR3 protein, each entry keeping the most common DNA and genes. The sample profile shows about 230,000 distinct CDR3 sequences; 13% to 15% of them were found once. The ten largest clones capture around a tenth of the sample.

This sample stems from a study of patients and donors after allogeneic stem cell transplantation (dated by TCRdb to between 2020 and 2021). The clonotype comes from a human donor who was either an allogeneic HSCT recipient or a stem cell or donor lymphocyte infusion donor (not recorded which). It is not recorded whose cells these are; they may come from a transplant donor. The sequenced sample was blood, either unsorted or a sorted T cell fraction (not recorded which). The chain employs TRBV7-2 and TRBJ1-5, with the D gene not confidently named. The sequenced DNA: TGTGCCAGCAGCTTTGACGGGAATCAGCCCCAGCATTTT. Its coded protein is CASSFDGNQPQHF.